The 9 T cell receptor beta chains given below trace back to one sample, sequenced in a study of low-dose radiotherapy and immunotherapy resistance in tumors. TRAV- and TRBV-specific primers primed first-strand cDNA, covering alpha and beta chains. PCR amplification of the TCRs was performed with Phusion for 20 to 25 PCR cycles, and it relied on a constant-region primer together with a V-primer adapter. TCRdb re-called the reads through MiXCR, storing one row per CDR3 protein. In the table there are fewer than 6,500 distinct CDR3 sequences, approximately 78% of which are singletons. These receptors all come from a human donor with advanced metastatic prostate, ovarian, gallbladder or colorectal cancer (not recorded which). This table probably holds off-target reads from a library built for another chain.

The rearrangement links TRBV12-3 or TRBV12-4 to TRBJ1-1; D is unclear. The CDR3 has 13 residues. V lost 0 bases and J lost 3, with 5 bases in between. CDR3 nucleotides: TGTGCCAGCAGTTTAGCACAGCACACTGAAGCTTTCTTT. This translates into CASSLAQHTEAFF.

V and J are TRBV6-6 and TRBJ1-1; D remains unclear. Trimming removed 0 bases at V and 2 bases at J, with 7 bases between. From germline, CDR1 is MNHNY and CDR2 SVGAGI (reference sequence). The CDR3 is 14 amino acids. The CDR3 region has the DNA TGTGCCAGCAGTTACTCCGGGGTTAACACTGAAGCTTTCTTT. Encoded protein: CASSYSGVNTEAFF.

This clonotype was observed a single time. The chain joins TRBV21-1 to TRBJ1-6; the listed D gene, TRBD1, was not tested against the DNA. TRBV21-1 is an annotated pseudogene. This CDR3 has 14 residues. Here the CDR3 reads CASSNGTPNSPLHF. For the CDR3, the DNA is TGTGCCAGCAGCAACGGGACACCGAATTCACCCCTCCACTTT.

This chain uses TRBV3-1 with TRBJ2-3, with D tentatively TRBD1 (6 bases). In germline, CDR1 is LGHDT, CDR2 YNNKEL (reference sequence). This CDR3 spans 13 amino acids. Deletions cut 8 bases from V and 4 bases from J, with 13 bases between. Here the CDR3 reads CASLRGGSDTQYF. Written as DNA, the CDR3 is TGTGCCAGCCTCAGGGGTGGATCAGATACGCAGTATTTT.

The chain carries TRBV28 and TRBJ2-3; no firm D call. The germline CDR1 and CDR2 sequences are MDHEN and SYDVKM. This CDR3 spans 13 amino acids. Trimming stripped 3 bases from V and 6 bases from J, with 10 bases between. CDR3 residues: CASSLGGRDTQYF. The CDR3 DNA reads as TGTGCCAGCAGTTTGGGCGGAAGGGATACGCAGTATTTT.

The chain joins TRBV18 to TRBJ2-7; the D call may be TRBD1 or TRBD2 (5 bases each). The V gene's germline CDR1 is KGHSH and CDR2 LQKENI. The CDR3 runs 14 residues. V dropped 1 base and J dropped 3 bases, with 10 bases sitting between them. CDR3 in DNA: TGTGCCAGCTCACCACAGGGGACCAGCTACGAGCAGTACTTC. It encodes CASSPQGTSYEQYF.

J is TRBJ2-1 and V is TRBV5-1; D unresolved. Germline V gives CDR1 SGHRS, CDR2 YFSETQ. V was shortened by 1 base and J by 0 bases, with 8 bases between the two germline ends. The length of the CDR3 is 15 residues. The CDR3 reads CASSLHRGSYNEQFF. The CDR3 DNA reads as TGCGCCAGCAGCTTGCACAGAGGCTCCTACAATGAGCAGTTCTTC.

A remark on this clonotype: At one boundary the junction diverges from the germline segment, which might be a read error. The V and J genes are TRBV29-1 and TRBJ1-5, with D possibly TRBD1 on 5 matching bases. This CDR3 is built from 11 residues. CDR1 SQVTM and CDR2 ANQGSEA come from the germline V gene. For the CDR3, the DNA is TGCAGCGTCGAGAATGAGGGGAGACGGGATTTT. Amino acids: CSVENEGRRDF.

Comments on this clonotype: Relative to the germline gene, one junction end is altered; a read error may explain this. The V and J genes are TRBV15 and TRBJ2-4, with D perhaps being TRBD1 or TRBD2 (5 bases each). CDR1 LNHNV and CDR2 YYDKDF come from the germline V gene (reference sequence). This CDR3 has 12 amino acids. CDR3: CATNRGEDIQYF. Written as DNA, the CDR3 is TGTGCCACCAACAGAGGGGAAGACATTCAGTACTTC.